This is a list of T cell receptor beta chains from one sample in a study of blood T cell repertoires in COVID-19. Using immunoSEQ multiplex PCR, the repertoire was profiled, and TCRdb retains in-frame clones only, with some absent. The table has 78,000 or so clones, about 89% seen once. Sequencing input: peripheral blood. These receptors all come from a man between 45 and 60 years old with active or convalescent COVID-19. Both conserved end residues are part of each CDR3. The order of the fields is D gene, J gene, clone size, V gene, CDR3 protein, CDR3 DNA. The D gene is left open where the match is weak. Clone size is stated in some rows and not others, as once, few, many or a class when expanded.

>TRBD1|TRBJ1-6|NA|TRBV6-1
CASSEGVTGTNSPLHF
TGTGCCAGCAGTGAAGGGGTGACAGGGACAAATTCACCCCTCCACTTT
>NA|TRBJ2-3|NA|TRBV7-9
CASSPSLKGVDTQYF
TGTGCCAGCAGCCCCTCCTTGAAGGGGGTAGATACGCAGTATTTT
>TRBD1|TRBJ2-5|NA|TRBV24-1
CATSDGTVRGETQYF
TGTGCCACCAGTGATGGGACAGTGCGTGGAGAGACCCAGTACTTC
>NA|TRBJ1-1|NA|TRBV11-2
CASSSRQNTEAFF
TGTGCCAGCAGCTCCAGACAGAACACTGAAGCTTTCTTT
>TRBD1|TRBJ2-1|NA|TRBV7-9
CASRRQGDEQFF
TGTGCCAGCAGACGACAGGGAGATGAGCAGTTCTTC
>TRBD2|TRBJ2-5|NA|TRBV5-1
CASSLMAGGPGVGETQYF
TGCGCCAGCAGCTTGATGGCGGGGGGGCCCGGAGTAGGAGAGACCCAGTACTTC
>TRBD2|TRBJ2-3|NA|TRBV6-2/TRBV6-3
CASSFTTSGGTDTQYF
TGTGCCAGCAGCTTCACCACTAGCGGGGGCACAGATACGCAGTATTTT
>NA|TRBJ1-5|NA|TRBV4-3
CASSQEVRGQQPQHF
TGCGCCAGCAGCCAAGAGGTGCGGGGGCAACAGCCCCAGCATTTT
>TRBD1|TRBJ1-1|NA|TRBV18
CASSPPGGVTEAFF
TGTGCCAGCTCACCGCCAGGGGGCGTAACTGAAGCTTTCTTT
>TRBD1|TRBJ2-2|NA|TRBV5-8
CASNPKIGQGGLTGELFF
TGTGCCAGCAACCCCAAGATCGGACAGGGCGGATTGACCGGGGAGCTGTTTTTT
>TRBD2|TRBJ2-2|NA|TRBV5-1
CASSREAGELFF
TGCGCCAGCAGCCGGGAGGCCGGGGAGCTGTTTTTT
>TRBD1|TRBJ1-2|NA|TRBV3-1/TRBV3-2
CASSQRDRNYGYTF
TGTGCCAGCAGCCAAAGGGACAGGAACTATGGCTACACCTTC
>NA|TRBJ2-3|NA|TRBV5-1
CASSGTGQPGTDTQYF
TGCGCCAGCAGCGGCACAGGCCAGCCAGGCACAGATACGCAGTATTTT
>NA|TRBJ2-3|NA|TRBV18
CASSPAQGWTDTQYF
TGTGCCAGCTCACCAGCGCAGGGGTGGACAGATACGCAGTATTTT
>TRBD1|TRBJ1-2|NA|TRBV30
CAWGEDRGGTNYGYTF
TGTGCCTGGGGCGAAGACAGGGGGGGGACTAACTATGGCTACACCTTC
>NA|TRBJ2-7|few|TRBV7-2
CASSLGPLYEQYF
TGTGCCAGCAGCTTAGGGCCGCTCTACGAGCAGTACTTC
>NA|TRBJ2-5|NA|TRBV30
CAWSGQTETQYF
TGTGCCTGGAGTGGACAGACGGAGACCCAGTACTTC
>NA|TRBJ2-5|NA|TRBV5-8
CASSKRQHIGETQYF
TGTGCCAGCAGTAAGAGGCAACACATTGGAGAGACCCAGTACTTC
>NA|TRBJ1-4|NA|TRBV6-2/TRBV6-3
CASRPRPETGLEKLFF
TGTGCCAGCAGGCCTCGACCCGAGACAGGTCTTGAAAAACTGTTTTTT
>NA|TRBJ1-1|NA|TRBV5-1
CASRVAENTEAFF
TGCGCCAGCAGGGTCGCGGAGAACACTGAAGCTTTCTTT
>NA|TRBJ1-1|NA|TRBV19
CASSISGSTEAFF
TGTGCCAGTAGTATATCGGGTTCCACTGAAGCTTTCTTT